Below, 11 T cell receptor beta chains from the same sample are listed, as sequenced in a study of T cell clonality in common variable immunodeficiency (dated by TCRdb to 2013 to 2016). The library was prepared using the immunoSEQ multiplex PCR assay. This immuneACCESS table, as held by TCRdb, lists in-frame sequences with V and J called but not all clones. Of the missing ones, under half trace to an unresolved V gene in checked studies; the others have no known cause. This sample was tabulated with 55,000 or so clones, among which there are no singletons. Clones ranked in the top ten supply around 0.8% of the sample. Sequencing was performed on peripheral blood mononuclear cells. These receptors all come from a person aged 18 to 75 in good health.

The sample holds many counts of this clone. The sequenced CDR3 bases are TGTGCCAGCAGTGACTCGGTTATCGGAGATACG. Translated, it gives CASSDSVIGDT. The entire CDR3 is CASSDSVIGDTQYF. J is TRBJ2-3 and V is TRBV6-4; D not resolved. The DNA ends 3 residues before the CDR3 does, and the rest of the CDR3 is filled in from the germline J gene. V was cut by 0 bases and J by 5 bases, with 9 bases left in between. The CDR3 sequence is 14 residues long. The V gene's germline CDR1 is MRHNA and CDR2 SNTAGT.

In this sample, this clone turned up many times. The read gets to within 3 residues of the CDR3 end, and the germline J gene fills in the rest. J is TRBJ1-5 and V is TRBV19; TRBD1 matches 8 bases. Trimming removed 3 bases from V and 7 bases from J; junction bases left unmatched: 5. This CDR3 has 14 amino acids. CDR1 and CDR2 (germline): LNHDA, SQIVND (reference sequence). CDR3 DNA, as far as it was read: TGTGCCAGTAGTATCCAGGGGGCGGGCCAGCCC. Protein product: CASSIQGAGQP. The whole CDR3 region reads CASSIQGAGQPQHF.

This clone was counted many times. The part of the CDR3 DNA that was read is TGCGCCAGCAGCTTGAGAGGGGCCGTACAAATCCAAGAGACC. Its translation: CASSLRGAVQIQET. In full, the CDR3 is CASSLRGAVQIQETQYF. V and J are TRBV5-1 and TRBJ2-5, with D tentatively TRBD1 or TRBD2 (5 bases each). From the germline J gene comes the end of the CDR3, since the read stops 3 residues before it. Germline CDR1 SGHRS, CDR2 YFSETQ. V was cut by 1 base and J by 1 base, with 17 bases left in between. The CDR3 is made up of 17 amino acids. Full variable domain (rest looked up from reference TRBV5-1 and TRBJ2-5): KAGVTQTPRYLIKTRGQQVTLSCSPISGHRSVSWYQQTPGQGLQFLFEYFSETQRNKGNFPGRFSGRQFSNSRSEMNVSTLELGDSALYLCASSLRGAVQIQETQYFGPGTRLLVL.

This clone was recorded at least ten times. Coverage ceases 3 residues before the CDR3 finishes, and the germline J gene fills in the end. The rearrangement joins TRBV18 to TRBJ2-2; 8 nucleotides agree with TRBD1. The CDR3 is made up of 18 amino acids. Germline V gene lookup returns CDR1 KGHSH and CDR2 LQKENI. J gave up 0 bases and V 1 base, and 7 bases lay outside the gene matches. CDR3 residues: CASSPRNRGTTNTGELFF. The DNA read from the CDR3 is TGTGCCAGCTCACCACGGAACAGGGGGACAACGAACACCGGGGAG.

This clone was found many times. The read ends 3 residues before the CDR3 terminus; that terminus is restored from the germline J gene. The chain uses TRBV6-2 or TRBV6-3 and TRBJ2-3; D is perhaps TRBD2 (5 bases). V lost 0 bases and J 6 bases, leaving 13 bases between the germline ends. The CDR3 spans 15 residues. Germline CDR1 and CDR2: MNHEY and SVGEGT. The CDR3 protein is CASSYSLSVSDTQYF. The part of the CDR3 DNA that was read is TGTGCCAGCAGTTACTCGCTTAGCGTCTCGGATACG.

A remark on this clone: The read ends 3 residues before the CDR3 terminus; that terminus is restored from the germline J gene. The V call is TRBV13, the J call TRBJ1-2; 7 bases agree with TRBD1. This CDR3 has 14 residues. Trimming removed 8 bases from V and 7 bases from J; junction bases left unmatched: 13. Germline-derived CDR1 and CDR2 are PRHDT and FYEKMQ (reference sequence). The CDR3 loop reads CASESQQGISGYTF. The CDR3 bases that were read are TGTGCCAGCGAATCCCAACAGGGGATCAGTGGC.

The sample holds many counts of this clone. The read terminates 3 residues ahead of where the CDR3 ends, so the germline J gene completes it. V gene TRBV10-3 combines with J gene TRBJ2-1; D not certain. From germline, CDR1 is ENHRY and CDR2 SYGVKD. Deletions cut 0 bases from V and 6 bases from J, with 9 bases between. The CDR3 is 14 residues long. CDR3 bases read: TGTGCCATCAGTGAGTCTCACAGCCCCAATGAG. It encodes CAISESHSPNE. The full CDR3 protein reads CAISESHSPNEQFF.

This clone turned up a few times. The likely explanation is a read error, given a far larger clone one base away. With the read ending 3 residues before the CDR3 end, the germline J gene is used to fill in that end. Other nucleotide sequences in the sample specify the same CDR3. The chain uses TRBV30 and TRBJ1-2; no clear D gene. Germline CDR1 is GTSNPN and CDR2 is SVGIG (reference sequence). The CDR3 covers 13 residues. V was trimmed by 0 bases and J by 6 bases, leaving 11 bases between them. The CDR3 bases that were read are TGTGCCTGGAGTGTCTTAGGGCCCCATGGC. Its protein product is CAWSVLGPHG. The full CDR3 is CAWSVLGPHGYTF.

This clone was recorded many times. The read is 3 residues too short to cover the CDR3 end, so that end is filled in from the germline J gene. The J gene is TRBJ1-2, the V gene TRBV6-2 or TRBV6-3; 7 positions match TRBD1. The ends lost 0 bases at V and 6 bases at J; junction bases unmatched: 10. Germline values: CDR1 MNHEY, CDR2 SVGEGT. There are 16 residues in the CDR3. The CDR3 region is CASSYSSTGTGDGYTF. The sequenced CDR3 bases are TGTGCCAGCAGTTACTCTTCGACAGGGACGGGAGATGGC.

With regard to this clone: The read finishes 3 residues shy of the CDR3 end, and the germline J gene is used to complete it. The rearrangement uses TRBV11-1 and TRBJ2-1, with 11 bases matching TRBD2. The CDR3 covers 15 residues. Germline lookup yields CDR1 SGHAT and CDR2 FQDESV (reference sequence). J was trimmed by 5 bases and V by 5 bases; bases with no gene match: 5. CDR3 sequence reads: CASSPSGRPDNEQFF. CDR3 DNA (partial): TGTGCCAGCAGCCCTAGCGGGAGGCCCGACAATGAG.

This clone has at least ten counts. The covered CDR3 bases are TGTGCCAGCAGCTTAAGGACAGGGGGTCGAGATACG. Amino acid sequence: CASSLRTGGRDT. The whole CDR3 is CASSLRTGGRDTQYF. This rearrangement joins TRBV7-2 to TRBJ2-3, with TRBD1 identical over 10 bases. The read terminates 3 residues before the CDR3 end, so the remaining end is supplied by the germline J gene. Germline-derived CDR1 and CDR2 are SGHTA and FQGNSA. The J segment lost 5 bases and the V segment lost 2 bases, leaving 4 bases of the junction unmatched. The CDR3 is made up of 15 amino acids. Supplemented by reference TRBV7-2 and TRBJ2-3, the full variable domain reads GAGVSQSPSNKVTEKGKDVELRCDPISGHTALYWYRQSLGQGLEFLIYFQGNSAPDKSGLPSDRFSAERTGGSVSTLTIQRTQQEDSAVYLCASSLRTGGRDTQYFGPGTRLTVL.